The 13 T cell receptor beta chains given below trace back to one sample, sequenced in a study of cytomegalovirus exposure and HLA in healthy donors. Clones were read by immunoSEQ multiplex PCR, and TCRdb kept only the in-frame ones, dropping some. The table has roughly 100,000 clones, 88% seen once. The sequencing input was PBMCs. These receptors came from a woman aged 18-29 years in good health and CMV-seropositive.

The gene calls are TRBV7-9 and TRBJ2-5; 8 bases match TRBD1. Trimming removed 5 bases from V and 6 bases from J; junction bases left unmatched: 5. The CDR3 contains 13 residues. Germline assignment: CDR1 SEHNR and CDR2 FQNEAQ (reference sequence). The CDR3 nucleotides are TGTGCCAGCAGCCAGGACAGGGAGCAGACCCAGTACTTC. Translation: CASSQDREQTQYF.

J is TRBJ1-5 and V is TRBV19; 7 bases map to TRBD1. CDR1 is LNHDA, CDR2 SQIVND, per germline (reference sequence). The CDR3 is 14 residues long. Trimming at V came to 1 base and at J to 7 bases, leaving 4 bases not matched to a gene. This CDR3 reads CASSIGGTDQPQHF. In nucleotides, the CDR3 is TGTGCCAGTAGTATAGGGGGGACAGACCAGCCCCAGCATTTT.

The chain carries TRBV5-5 and TRBJ2-3, with no clear D. Deletions cut 0 bases from V and 5 bases from J, with 13 bases between. Germline CDR1 SGHKS, CDR2 YYEKEE (reference sequence). The CDR3 contains 15 residues. DNA for the CDR3: TGTGCCAGCAGCTTGGTGGTGCAGGTTATAGATACGCAGTATTTT. Residues: CASSLVVQVIDTQYF.

V usage is TRBV20-1 and J usage is TRBJ1-2; the D is unclear. Germline assignment: CDR1 DFQATT and CDR2 SNEGSKA (reference sequence). The CDR3 covers 11 residues. V lost 1 base, J lost 4 bases, and 4 bases lay in between. The CDR3 DNA is TGCAGTGCTAGAGCTGTCTATGGCTACACCTTC. Its protein is CSARAVYGYTF.

This chain joins TRBV11-2 and TRBJ1-1; 10 bases fit TRBD1. The germline V gene encodes CDR1 SGHAT and CDR2 FQNNGV. The length of the CDR3 is 16 residues. V lost 5 bases and J lost 1; bases outside the gene matches: 7. CDR3 in DNA: TGTGCCAGCAGCACGGGACAGGGGTACGGGAACACTGAAGCTTTCTTT. Protein product: CASSTGQGYGNTEAFF.

This clone was detected once. The CDR3 bases are TGTGCCAGCAGTTTAACGGTAGCGGGGGGGTGGCAAGAGACCCAGTACTTC. This sequence encodes CASSLTVAGGWQETQYF. The chain has TRBV28 and TRBJ2-5; 11 nucleotides match TRBD2. The CDR3 runs to 17 residues. The V gene end was trimmed by 2 bases and the J gene end by 2 bases; junction bases not matched to a gene: 7. Germline CDR1 is MDHEN and CDR2 is SYDVKM. Supplemented by reference TRBV28 and TRBJ2-5, the full variable domain reads DVKVTQSSRYLVKRTGEKVFLECVQDMDHENMFWYRQDPGLGLRLIYFSYDVKMKEKGDIPEGYSVSREKKERFSLILESASTNQTSMYLCASSLTVAGGWQETQYFGPGTRLLVL.

The chain couples TRBV9 to TRBJ1-2; TRBD1 aligns across 8 bases. This CDR3 is 13 amino acids long. CDR1 SGDLS and CDR2 YYNGEE come from the germline V gene. The J segment lost 6 bases and the V segment lost 3 bases, leaving 4 bases of the junction unmatched. The CDR3 reads CASSDPGQDGYTF. Written as DNA, the CDR3 is TGTGCCAGCAGCGACCCGGGACAGGATGGCTACACCTTC.

The count of this clone is one. The genes are TRBV19 and TRBJ2-5; TRBD1 matches at 7 bases. Unmatched junction bases numbered 12, after V lost 5 bases and J lost 3 bases. Germline-derived CDR1 and CDR2 are LNHDA and SQIVND (reference sequence). The CDR3 runs to 16 residues. In nucleotides, the CDR3 is TGTGCCAGTAGTGAACAGGGGTGGATAAAGGAAGAGACCCAGTACTTC. Its translation is CASSEQGWIKEETQYF.

This chain connects TRBV2 to TRBJ2-7; 16 bases are a match to TRBD2. Germline assignment: CDR1 SNHLY and CDR2 FYNNEI. The CDR3 runs 16 residues. V shed 3 bases, J shed 6 bases, and the junction held 5 bases outside the gene matches. CDR3 DNA sequence: TGTGCCAGCAGTGATTCGGGACTAGCGGGGGGGCCCGAGCAGTACTTC. It specifies CASSDSGLAGGPEQYF. The full variable domain, rest sourced from reference TRBV2 and TRBJ2-7, is EPEVTQTPSHQVTQMGQEVILRCVPISNHLYFYWYRQILGQKVEFLVSFYNNEISEKSEIFDDQFSVERPDGSNFTLKIRSTKLEDSAMYFCASSDSGLAGGPEQYFGPGTRLTVT.

The V and J genes are TRBV5-4 and TRBJ1-2; 7 nucleotides align to TRBD1. This CDR3 is 13 amino acids long. The ends lost 4 bases at V and 6 bases at J; junction bases unmatched: 6. Germline V lookup: CDR1 SGHNT, CDR2 YYREEE (reference sequence). In nucleotides, the CDR3 is TGTGCCAGCAGCATCCCCACAGGGGATGGCTACACCTTC. This gives the protein CASSIPTGDGYTF.

This chain joins TRBV29-1 and TRBJ2-3; D may be TRBD1 (6 bases). The germline V and J ends were trimmed by 1 base and 0 bases, with 14 bases remaining between them. Germline V gene data show CDR1 as SQVTM and CDR2 as ANQGSEA. The CDR3 is made up of 16 amino acids. The CDR3 here is CSVEGAGVLSTDTQYF. CDR3 in DNA: TGCAGCGTTGAAGGGGCAGGGGTACTTAGCACAGATACGCAGTATTTT.

The chain uses TRBV28 and TRBJ1-5, with 8 nucleotides matching TRBD1. There are 14 residues in the CDR3. After removal of 5 bases from V and 5 bases from J, the junction contained 5 bases not matched to a gene. CDR1 MDHEN and CDR2 SYDVKM come from the germline V gene. For the CDR3, the DNA is TGTGCCAGCAGTGCCGACAGGGGTTATCAGCCCCAGCATTTT. This encodes CASSADRGYQPQHF. The entire variable domain, with the rest obtained from reference TRBV28 and TRBJ1-5, is as follows: DVKVTQSSRYLVKRTGEKVFLECVQDMDHENMFWYRQDPGLGLRLIYFSYDVKMKEKGDIPEGYSVSREKKERFSLILESASTNQTSMYLCASSADRGYQPQHFGDGTRLSIL.

The rearrangement links TRBV5-1 to TRBJ2-5, with D possibly TRBD2 on 5 matching bases. CDR3 length equals 13 residues. V lost 7 bases to trimming and J lost 1 base, with 11 bases between them. The germline gives CDR1 SGHRS, CDR2 YFSETQ. The CDR3 here is CASGRGIQETQYF. The CDR3 nucleotides read TGCGCCAGCGGGCGAGGGATCCAAGAGACCCAGTACTTC.